This TCR beta chain was identified during a study of glioma-infiltrating T cells. TCR alpha and beta CDR3 regions were amplified from RNA using iRepertoire nested multiplex PCR. A single record per CDR3 protein comes from TCRdb applying MiXCR to the multiplex PCR reads. The sample yields more than 110,000 distinct CDR3 sequences, about two fifths seen once. This CDR3 has 15 amino acids. In germline, CDR1 is SGHDN, CDR2 FVKESK. Losses at the gene ends were 4 bases for V and 5 bases for J; bases not matched to a gene: 4. What was sequenced was glioma tissue, nonneoplastic brain tissue, or PBMCs (not recorded which). The gene calls are TRBV14 and TRBJ1-6, with 8 positions matching TRBD1. This clonotype was sampled from a human donor with low-grade glioma or glioblastoma, undergoing nonglioma brain surgery, or in good health (not recorded which). The CDR3 sequence: CASSPRTGNNSPLHF. CDR3 nucleotides: TGTGCCAGCAGCCCAAGGACAGGGAATAATTCACCCCTCCACTTT. Based on the CDR3 plus reference TRBV14 and TRBJ1-6, the full variable domain is EAGVTQFPSHSVIEKGQTVTLRCDPISGHDNLYWYRRVMGKEIKFLLHFVKESKQDESGMPNNRFLAERTGGTYSTLKVQPAELEDSGVYFCASSPRTGNNSPLHFGNGTRLTVT.